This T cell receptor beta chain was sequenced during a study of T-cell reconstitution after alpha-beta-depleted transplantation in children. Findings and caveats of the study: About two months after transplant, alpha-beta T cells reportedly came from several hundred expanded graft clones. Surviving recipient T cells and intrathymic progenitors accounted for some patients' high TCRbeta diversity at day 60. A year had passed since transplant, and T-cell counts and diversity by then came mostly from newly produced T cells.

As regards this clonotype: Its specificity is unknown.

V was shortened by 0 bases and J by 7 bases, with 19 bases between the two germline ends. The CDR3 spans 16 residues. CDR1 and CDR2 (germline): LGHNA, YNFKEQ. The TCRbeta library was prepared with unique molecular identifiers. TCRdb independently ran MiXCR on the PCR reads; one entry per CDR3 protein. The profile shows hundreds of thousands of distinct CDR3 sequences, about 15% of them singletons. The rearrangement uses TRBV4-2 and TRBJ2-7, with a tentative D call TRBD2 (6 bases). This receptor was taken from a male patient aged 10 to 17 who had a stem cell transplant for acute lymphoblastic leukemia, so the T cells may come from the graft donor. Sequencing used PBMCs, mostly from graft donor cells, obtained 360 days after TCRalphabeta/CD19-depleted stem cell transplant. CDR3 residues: CASSQERASAFSEQYF. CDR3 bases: TGTGCCAGCAGCCAAGAGAGGGCTAGCGCCTTCTCGGAGCAGTACTTC.